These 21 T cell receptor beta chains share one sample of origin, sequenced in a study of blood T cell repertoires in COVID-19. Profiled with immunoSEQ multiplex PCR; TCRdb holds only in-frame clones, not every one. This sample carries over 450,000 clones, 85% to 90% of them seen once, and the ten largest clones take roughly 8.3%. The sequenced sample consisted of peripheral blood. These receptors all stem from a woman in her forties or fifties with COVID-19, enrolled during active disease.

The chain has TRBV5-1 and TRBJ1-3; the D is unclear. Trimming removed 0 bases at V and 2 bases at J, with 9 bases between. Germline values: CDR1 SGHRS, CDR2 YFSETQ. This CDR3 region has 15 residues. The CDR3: CASSLGESPGNTIYF. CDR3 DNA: TGCGCCAGCAGCTTGGGGGAGTCTCCTGGAAACACCATATATTTT.

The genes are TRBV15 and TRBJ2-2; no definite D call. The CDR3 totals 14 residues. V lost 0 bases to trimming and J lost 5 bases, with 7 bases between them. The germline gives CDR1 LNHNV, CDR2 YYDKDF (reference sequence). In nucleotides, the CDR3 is TGTGCCACCAGCAGAGAGATACTAACCGGGGAGCTGTTTTTT. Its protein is CATSREILTGELFF.

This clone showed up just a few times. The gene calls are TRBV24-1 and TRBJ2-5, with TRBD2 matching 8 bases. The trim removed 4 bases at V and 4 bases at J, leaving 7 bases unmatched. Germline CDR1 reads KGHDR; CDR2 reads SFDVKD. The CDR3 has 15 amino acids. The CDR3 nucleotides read TGTGCCACCAGTGACCCCCTGCGGGGGGCAGAGACCCAGTACTTC. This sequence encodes CATSDPLRGAETQYF.

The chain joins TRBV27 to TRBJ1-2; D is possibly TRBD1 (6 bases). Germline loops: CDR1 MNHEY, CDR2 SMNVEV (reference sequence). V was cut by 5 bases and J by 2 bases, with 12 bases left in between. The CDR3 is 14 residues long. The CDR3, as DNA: TGTGCCAGCAGTCCCATGGACAGAAACTATGGCTACACCTTC. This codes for CASSPMDRNYGYTF.

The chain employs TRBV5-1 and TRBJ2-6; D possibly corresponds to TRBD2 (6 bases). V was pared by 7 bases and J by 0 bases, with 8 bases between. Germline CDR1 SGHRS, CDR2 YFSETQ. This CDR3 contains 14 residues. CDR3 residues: CASGGSSGANVLTF. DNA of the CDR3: TGCGCCAGCGGAGGGAGCTCTGGGGCCAACGTCCTGACTTTC.

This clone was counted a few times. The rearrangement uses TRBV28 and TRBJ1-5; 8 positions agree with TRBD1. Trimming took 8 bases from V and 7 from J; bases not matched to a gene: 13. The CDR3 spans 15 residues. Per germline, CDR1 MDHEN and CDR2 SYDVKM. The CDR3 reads CASGPRQGSWQPQHF. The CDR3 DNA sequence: TGTGCCAGCGGCCCGCGACAGGGGTCATGGCAGCCCCAGCATTTT.

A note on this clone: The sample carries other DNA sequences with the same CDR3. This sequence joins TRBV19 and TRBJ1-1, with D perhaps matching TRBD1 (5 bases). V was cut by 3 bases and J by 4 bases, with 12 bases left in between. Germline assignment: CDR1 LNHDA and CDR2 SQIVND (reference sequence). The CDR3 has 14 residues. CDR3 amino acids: CASSINRGGTEAFF. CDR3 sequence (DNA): TGTGCCAGTAGTATCAACCGGGGGGGCACTGAAGCTTTCTTT.

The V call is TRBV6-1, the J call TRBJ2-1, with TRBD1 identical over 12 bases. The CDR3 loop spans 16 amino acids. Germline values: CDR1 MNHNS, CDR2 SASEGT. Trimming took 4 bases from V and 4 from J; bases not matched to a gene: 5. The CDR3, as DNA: TGTGCCAGCAGTGTTGAGGGACAGGGGGCTTACAATGAGCAGTTCTTC. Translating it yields CASSVEGQGAYNEQFF.

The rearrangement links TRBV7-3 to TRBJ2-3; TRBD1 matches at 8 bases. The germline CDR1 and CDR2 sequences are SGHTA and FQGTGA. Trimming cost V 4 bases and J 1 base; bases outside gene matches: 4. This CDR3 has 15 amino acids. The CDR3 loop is CASSSGQGGTDTQYF. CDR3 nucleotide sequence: TGTGCCAGCAGCTCCGGACAGGGCGGCACAGATACGCAGTATTTT.

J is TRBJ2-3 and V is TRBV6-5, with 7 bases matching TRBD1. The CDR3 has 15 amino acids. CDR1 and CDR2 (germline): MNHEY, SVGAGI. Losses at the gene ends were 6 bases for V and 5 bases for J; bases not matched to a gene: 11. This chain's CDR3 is CASSPGTASGDTQYF. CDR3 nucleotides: TGTGCCAGCAGCCCCGGGACAGCTAGTGGAGATACGCAGTATTTT.

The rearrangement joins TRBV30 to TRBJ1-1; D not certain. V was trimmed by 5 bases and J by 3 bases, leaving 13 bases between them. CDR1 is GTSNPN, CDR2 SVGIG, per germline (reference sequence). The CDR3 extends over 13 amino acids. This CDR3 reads CAWSSMVDTEAFF. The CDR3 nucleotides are TGTGCCTGGTCCTCGATGGTAGACACTGAAGCTTTCTTT.

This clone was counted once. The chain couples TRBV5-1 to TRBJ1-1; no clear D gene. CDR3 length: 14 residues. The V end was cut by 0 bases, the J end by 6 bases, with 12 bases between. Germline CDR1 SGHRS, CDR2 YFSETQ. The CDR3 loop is CASSLEEGRPEAFF. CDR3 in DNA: TGCGCCAGCAGCTTGGAGGAGGGCAGACCTGAAGCTTTCTTT.

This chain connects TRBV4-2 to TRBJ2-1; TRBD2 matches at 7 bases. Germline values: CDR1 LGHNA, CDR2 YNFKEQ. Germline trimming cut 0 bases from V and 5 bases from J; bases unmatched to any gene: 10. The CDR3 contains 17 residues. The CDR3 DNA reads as TGTGCCAGCAGCCAAGATGCGCCTAGCGGACCCAACAATGAGCAGTTCTTC. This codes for CASSQDAPSGPNNEQFF.

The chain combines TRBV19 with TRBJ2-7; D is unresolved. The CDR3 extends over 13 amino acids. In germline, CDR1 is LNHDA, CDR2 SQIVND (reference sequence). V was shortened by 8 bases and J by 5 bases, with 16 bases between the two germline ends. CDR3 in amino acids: CASLAVSNNEQYF. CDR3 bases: TGTGCCAGTTTGGCGGTGAGTAACAACGAGCAGTACTTC.

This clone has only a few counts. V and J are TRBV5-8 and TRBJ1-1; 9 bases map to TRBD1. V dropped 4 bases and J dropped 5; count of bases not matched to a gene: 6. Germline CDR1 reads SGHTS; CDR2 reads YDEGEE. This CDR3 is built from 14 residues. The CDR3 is CASSEGQGLTEAFF. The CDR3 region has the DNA TGTGCCAGCAGCGAAGGACAGGGGCTAACTGAAGCTTTCTTT.

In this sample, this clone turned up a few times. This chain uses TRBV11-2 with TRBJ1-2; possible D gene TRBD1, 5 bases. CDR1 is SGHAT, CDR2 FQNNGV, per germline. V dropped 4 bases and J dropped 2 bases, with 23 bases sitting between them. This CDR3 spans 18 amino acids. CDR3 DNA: TGTGCCAGCAGCTCACAAAGGGGAGGCAGGAAAGCGAACTATGGCTACACCTTC. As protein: CASSSQRGGRKANYGYTF.

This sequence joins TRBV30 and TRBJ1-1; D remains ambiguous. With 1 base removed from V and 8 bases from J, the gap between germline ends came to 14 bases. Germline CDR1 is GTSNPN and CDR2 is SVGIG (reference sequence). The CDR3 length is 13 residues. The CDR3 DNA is TGTGCCTGGAGTGGGACTGCCCTTGGGGAAGCTTTCTTT. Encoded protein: CAWSGTALGEAFF.

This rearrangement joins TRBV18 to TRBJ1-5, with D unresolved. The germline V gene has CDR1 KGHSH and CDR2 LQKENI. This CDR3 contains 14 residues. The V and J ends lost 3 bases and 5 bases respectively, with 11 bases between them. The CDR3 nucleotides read TGTGCCAGCTCACCCCCGGGAGCTGATCAGCCCCAGCATTTT. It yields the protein CASSPPGADQPQHF.

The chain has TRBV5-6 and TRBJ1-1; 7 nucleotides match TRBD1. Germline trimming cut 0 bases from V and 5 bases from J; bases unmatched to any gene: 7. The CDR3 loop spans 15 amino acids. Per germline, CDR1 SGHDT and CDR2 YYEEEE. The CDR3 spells CASSLARQGGTEAFF. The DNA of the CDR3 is TGTGCCAGCAGCTTGGCACGACAGGGTGGGACTGAAGCTTTCTTT.

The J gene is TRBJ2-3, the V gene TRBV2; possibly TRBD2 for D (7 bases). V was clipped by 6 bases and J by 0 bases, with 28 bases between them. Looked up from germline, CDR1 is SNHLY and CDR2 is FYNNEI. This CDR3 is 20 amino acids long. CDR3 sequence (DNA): TGTGCCAGCAGAGCCAGGAGGGGAGGGGGGGGCGGGACTAGCACAGATACGCAGTATTTT. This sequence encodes CASRARRGGGGGTSTDTQYF.

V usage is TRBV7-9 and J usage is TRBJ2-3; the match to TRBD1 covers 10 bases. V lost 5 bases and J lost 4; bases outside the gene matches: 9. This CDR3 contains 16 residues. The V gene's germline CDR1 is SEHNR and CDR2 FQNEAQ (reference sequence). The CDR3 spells CASSVRDRGRADTQYF. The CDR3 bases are TGTGCCAGCAGCGTTAGGGACAGGGGAAGGGCAGATACGCAGTATTTT.